This entry lists 9 T cell receptor beta chains sequenced from one sample in a study of cytomegalovirus exposure and HLA in healthy donors. Use of 60 Vbeta and 13 Jbeta primers characterized the PCR. Sequenced by immunoSEQ multiplex PCR; TCRdb stores in-frame clones only, minus some. This table holds some 160,000 clones, about 80% found once. The sequencing input was PBMCs. All receptors derive from a man over 45 in good health and CMV-seropositive.

The chain couples TRBV6-1 to TRBJ2-7, with 7 nucleotides matching TRBD2. Per germline, CDR1 MNHNS and CDR2 SASEGT. The V and J ends lost 0 bases and 2 bases, in that order; junction bases with no gene match: 7. The CDR3 consists of 16 residues. CDR3 amino acids: CASSEAGGGSAYEQYF. For the CDR3, the DNA is TGTGCCAGCAGTGAAGCGGGGGGGGGATCCGCCTACGAGCAGTACTTC.

In its sample, this clone was seen a few times. The rearrangement links TRBV7-9 to TRBJ1-6, with D possibly being TRBD1 (6 bases). Germline CDR1 SEHNR, CDR2 FQNEAQ (reference sequence). V shed 1 base and J shed 0 bases, with 7 bases lying between them. The CDR3 covers 16 residues. The CDR3 nucleotides read TGTGCCAGCAGCTTAGGGGACACCTCCTATAATTCACCCCTCCACTTT. Protein: CASSLGDTSYNSPLHF.

CDR3 in amino acids: CASSLVGAGALIYTDTQYF. The CDR3 region has the DNA TGTGCCAGCAGCTTGGTAGGAGCGGGGGCCCTAATTTACACAGATACGCAGTATTTT. This chain uses TRBV5-4 with TRBJ2-3; TRBD2 matches at 8 bases. This CDR3 is 19 amino acids long. CDR1 and CDR2 (germline): SGHNT, YYREEE (reference sequence). Trimming took 0 bases from V and 2 from J; bases not matched to a gene: 14. Looking up the rest from reference TRBV5-4 and TRBJ2-3 gives the full variable domain: ETGVTQSPTHLIKTRGQQVTLRCSSQSGHNTVSWYQQALGQGPQFIFQYYREEENGRGNFPPRFSGLQFPNYSSELNVNALELDDSALYLCASSLVGAGALIYTDTQYFGPGTRLTVL.

J is TRBJ2-3 and V is TRBV5-1; 14 nucleotides align to TRBD2. J gave up 0 bases and V 0 bases, and 6 bases lay outside the gene matches. The CDR3 totals 19 residues. From germline, CDR1 is SGHRS and CDR2 YFSETQ. The CDR3 reads CASSLEGLAGGPSTDTQYF. The CDR3 DNA follows: TGCGCCAGCAGCTTGGAAGGACTAGCGGGGGGCCCGAGCACAGATACGCAGTATTTT. The whole variable domain, remainder taken from reference TRBV5-1 and TRBJ2-3, is KAGVTQTPRYLIKTRGQQVTLSCSPISGHRSVSWYQQTPGQGLQFLFEYFSETQRNKGNFPGRFSGRQFSNSRSEMNVSTLELGDSALYLCASSLEGLAGGPSTDTQYFGPGTRLTVL.

The chain couples TRBV5-1 to TRBJ2-2, with 8 bases aligning to TRBD2. The CDR3 consists of 18 residues. CDR1 is SGHRS, CDR2 YFSETQ, per germline. After removal of 1 base from V and 10 bases from J, the junction contained 18 bases not matched to a gene. The CDR3 region is CASSLNPNGGGPSVELFF. The CDR3 DNA reads TGCGCCAGCAGCTTGAACCCTAACGGCGGGGGGCCAAGTGTGGAGCTGTTTTTT. Based on the CDR3 plus reference TRBV5-1 and TRBJ2-2, the full variable domain is KAGVTQTPRYLIKTRGQQVTLSCSPISGHRSVSWYQQTPGQGLQFLFEYFSETQRNKGNFPGRFSGRQFSNSRSEMNVSTLELGDSALYLCASSLNPNGGGPSVELFFGEGSRLTVL.

The CDR3 region is CASSLTGGEYQPQHF. The CDR3 nucleotides are TGTGCCAGCAGCCTAACAGGGGGCGAATATCAGCCCCAGCATTTT. The V gene is TRBV6-5, the J gene TRBJ1-5; 9 bases are shared with TRBD1. The CDR3 runs to 15 residues. Germline lookup yields CDR1 MNHEY and CDR2 SVGAGI. Trimming removed 6 bases from V and 5 bases from J; junction bases left unmatched: 8.

Note on this clone: One junction end does not reproduce the germline sequence, and a read error may be involved. CDR3 sequence reads: CAIRATGGETNF. The CDR3 DNA follows: TGTGCCATCAGGGCGACAGGGGGCGAGACTAATTTT. The J gene is TRBJ2-3, the V gene TRBV10-3, with 10 bases aligning to TRBD1. The V gene's germline CDR1 is ENHRY and CDR2 SYGVKD. This CDR3 is built from 12 residues.

V is TRBV5-1 and J is TRBJ2-2; D remains unclear. This CDR3 contains 14 residues. V shed 2 bases and J shed 5 bases, with 10 bases lying between them. In germline, CDR1 is SGHRS, CDR2 YFSETQ. CDR3 DNA: TGCGCCAGCAGCTTTCTCCATAGAACCGGGGAGCTGTTTTTT. Translated: CASSFLHRTGELFF.

The CDR3 sequence is CASRARRAGGGQTQYF. The CDR3 DNA reads as TGTGCCAGCAGGGCCCGGAGAGCGGGGGGCGGACAGACCCAGTACTTC. The chain uses TRBV28 and TRBJ2-5; 9 positions agree with TRBD2. V was clipped by 6 bases and J by 6 bases; unmatched bases: 14. The CDR3 contains 16 residues. The germline gives CDR1 MDHEN, CDR2 SYDVKM. Filled out from reference TRBV28 and TRBJ2-5, the complete variable domain reads DVKVTQSSRYLVKRTGEKVFLECVQDMDHENMFWYRQDPGLGLRLIYFSYDVKMKEKGDIPEGYSVSREKKERFSLILESASTNQTSMYLCASRARRAGGGQTQYFGPGTRLLVL.